In this sample, the clone carrying this T cell receptor (beta chain) turned up a few times. Its antigen remains unidentified. MiXCR was run by TCRdb on the RT-PCR reads, yielding one entry per CDR3 protein. Counted here are 700,000 to 800,000 distinct CDR3 sequences, less than 20% occurring once; the ten biggest clones make up approximately 11%. The sample comes from a study of response to subunit inactivated influenza vaccine. Overall study findings and caveats: Authors suggested each seasonal flu vaccination may recruit only limited numbers of new T cells.

The CDR3 spans 16 residues. V dropped 6 bases and J dropped 3 bases, with 18 bases sitting between them. The V gene is TRBV12-3 or TRBV12-4, the J gene TRBJ1-3, with a possible D match to TRBD1 (5 bases). This receptor was identified in a man between 50 and 59 years old who received an inactivated influenza vaccine. This sample comprised PBMCs from blood, obtained 5 days after vaccination. In DNA, the CDR3 is TGTGCCAGCAGGGGGGACGCTGGGGGAAGTGGAAACACCATATATTTT. Amino acids: CASRGDAGGSGNTIYF.